These T cell receptor beta chains were read from a single sample in a study of blood T cell repertoires in COVID-19. Here immunoSEQ multiplex PCR was the method, and the copy in TCRdb shows in-frame clones only, minus some. Among fewer than 200,000 clones, around 89% were seen once, and the ten largest hold more than 2%. Material for sequencing was peripheral blood. Receptors originate from a man aged 50 or older who had recovered from COVID-19. The CDR3 runs from the conserved cysteine through the conserved F or W. D genes are given only for firm matches.

J: TRBJ2-3
V: TRBV3-1/TRBV3-2
D: .
CDR3: CASRHPFTDTQYF
DNA: TGTGCCAGCAGACACCCCTTCACAGATACGCAGTATTTT

J: TRBJ1-4
V: TRBV3-1/TRBV3-2
D: TRBD1
CDR3: CASSQLSGTGVEKLFF
DNA: TGTGCCAGCAGCCAATTATCCGGGACAGGGGTTGAAAAACTGTTTTTT

J: TRBJ1-2
V: TRBV6-5
D: TRBD1
CDR3: CASSYSQGAGYGYTF
DNA: TGTGCCAGCAGTTACTCACAGGGGGCAGGGTATGGCTACACCTTC

J: TRBJ2-1
V: TRBV7-2
D: TRBD2
CDR3: CASSLSSGSQNEQFF
DNA: TGTGCCAGCAGCTTATCAAGCGGGAGTCAGAATGAGCAGTTCTTC

J: TRBJ1-5
V: TRBV7-8
D: .
CDR3: CASSSRRDPIWSNQPQHF
DNA: TGTGCCAGCAGCTCTCGCCGGGATCCCATTTGGAGCAATCAGCCCCAGCATTTT

J: TRBJ2-5
V: TRBV7-9
D: .
CDR3: CASSLATGSETQYF
DNA: TGTGCCAGCAGCTTAGCGACAGGAAGCGAGACCCAGTACTTC

J: TRBJ2-1
V: TRBV4-3
D: .
CDR3: CASSQVLGRDSSYNEQFF
DNA: TGCGCCAGCAGCCAAGTCCTCGGGCGGGACTCATCCTACAATGAGCAGTTCTTC

J: TRBJ1-5
V: TRBV5-5
D: .
CDR3: CASSSLPGRGNQPQHF
DNA: TGTGCCAGCAGCTCACTCCCGGGGAGGGGCAATCAGCCCCAGCATTTT

J: TRBJ2-1
V: TRBV24-1
D: TRBD1
CDR3: CATSDPGTGNHNEQFF
DNA: TGTGCCACCAGTGACCCCGGGACAGGGAACCACAATGAGCAGTTCTTC

J: TRBJ2-1
V: TRBV11-2
D: .
CDR3: CASSLRGRDKYNEQFF
DNA: TGTGCCAGCAGCTTAAGGGGGAGGGACAAATACAATGAGCAGTTCTTC

J: TRBJ2-7
V: TRBV27
D: TRBD1
CDR3: CASRRTGEASYEQYF
DNA: TGTGCCAGCAGACGAACAGGGGAAGCCTCCTACGAGCAGTACTTC

J: TRBJ2-7
V: TRBV6-2/TRBV6-3
D: .
CDR3: CASSYSWAWEEQYF
DNA: TGTGCCAGCAGTTACTCTTGGGCTTGGGAGGAGCAGTACTTC

J: TRBJ1-1
V: TRBV6-2/TRBV6-3
D: .
CDR3: CASSPGGVSSAFAFF
DNA: TGTGCCAGCAGCCCCGGGGGGGTATCGTCAGCCTTTGCTTTCTTT

J: TRBJ1-1
V: TRBV2
D: .
CDR3: CASRAPGLRVNTEAFF
DNA: TGTGCCAGCAGGGCCCCGGGACTCAGAGTGAACACTGAAGCTTTCTTT

J: TRBJ2-3
V: TRBV6-5
D: TRBD1
CDR3: CASRQGVSPYTQYF
DNA: TGTGCCAGCCGACAGGGGGTATCTCCGTATACGCAGTATTTT

J: TRBJ2-1
V: TRBV5-1
D: .
CDR3: CASSLVPGEEGEQFF
DNA: TGCGCCAGCAGCTTGGTGCCGGGAGAGGAGGGTGAGCAGTTCTTC

J: TRBJ1-5
V: TRBV6-5
D: .
CDR3: CASSTGGAGNQPQHF
DNA: TGTGCCAGCTCGACTGGGGGGGCTGGGAATCAGCCCCAGCATTTT

J: TRBJ2-5
V: TRBV12-1
D: .
CDR3: CASSFGDYNWETQYF
DNA: TGTGCCAGCAGCTTTGGCGACTATAATTGGGAGACCCAGTACTTC

J: TRBJ2-7
V: TRBV29-1
D: TRBD1
CDR3: CSVVLPRTGVREQYF
DNA: TGCAGCGTTGTTCTTCCGAGGACAGGGGTGCGCGAGCAGTACTTC

J: TRBJ2-7
V: TRBV5-4
D: .
CDR3: CASSLGSPSGEQYF
DNA: TGTGCCAGCAGCTTGGGATCCCCCTCGGGAGAGCAGTACTTC

J: TRBJ1-1
V: TRBV5-1
D: .
CDR3: CASSWAGGETEAFF
DNA: TGCGCCAGCAGCTGGGCGGGGGGAGAAACTGAAGCTTTCTTT

J: TRBJ2-6
V: TRBV7-2
D: .
CDR3: CASSYRGAAPSGANVLTF
DNA: TGTGCCAGCAGCTACCGCGGGGCAGCACCATCTGGGGCCAACGTCCTGACTTTC

J: TRBJ1-2
V: TRBV28
D: .
CDR3: CASSLEPIPSGYTF
DNA: TGTGCCAGCAGTTTGGAGCCAATCCCCTCTGGCTACACCTTC

J: TRBJ2-2
V: TRBV19
D: .
CDR3: CASRPPGGGETGELFF
DNA: TGTGCCAGTAGACCCCCGGGGGGCGGGGAGACCGGGGAGCTGTTTTTT